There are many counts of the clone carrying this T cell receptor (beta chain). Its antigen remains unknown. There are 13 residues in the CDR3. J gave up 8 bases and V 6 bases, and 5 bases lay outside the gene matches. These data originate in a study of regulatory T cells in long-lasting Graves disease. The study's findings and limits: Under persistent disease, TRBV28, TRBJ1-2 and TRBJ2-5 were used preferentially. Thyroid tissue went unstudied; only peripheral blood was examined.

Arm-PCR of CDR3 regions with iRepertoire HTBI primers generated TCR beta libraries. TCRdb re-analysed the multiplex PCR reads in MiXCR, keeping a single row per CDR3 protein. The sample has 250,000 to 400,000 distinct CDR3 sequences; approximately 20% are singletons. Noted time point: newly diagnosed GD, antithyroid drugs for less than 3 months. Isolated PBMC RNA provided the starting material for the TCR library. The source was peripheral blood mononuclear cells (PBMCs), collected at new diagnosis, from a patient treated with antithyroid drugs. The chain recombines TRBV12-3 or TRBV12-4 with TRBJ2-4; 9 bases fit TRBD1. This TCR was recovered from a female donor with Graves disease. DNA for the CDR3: TGTGCCAGCAGACAGGGGGCTTCGTACATTCAGTACTTC. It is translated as CASRQGASYIQYF.